Included here is one T cell receptor (beta chain) sequence, with context. The data originate from a study of control samples from healthy donors and cancer patients. Per germline, CDR1 GTSNPN and CDR2 SVGIG (reference sequence). The V end lost 4 bases, the J end lost 7 bases, and 8 bases lay between the germline ends. The CDR3 covers 12 residues. Assay: immunoSEQ multiplex PCR; the TCRdb copy retains only in-frame clones and omits some. Of roughly 28,000 clones in the sample, 65% to 80% were seen once. The TCR originated in a man aged 60 to 69 with head and neck cancer. J is TRBJ1-6 and V is TRBV30; D is possibly TRBD1 (5 bases). The specimen sequenced was PBMCs. The CDR3 loop reads CAWNRLNSPLHF. The CDR3 DNA reads as TGTGCCTGGAACAGGCTGAATTCACCCCTCCACTTT.